A selection of T cell receptor beta chains follows, all from one sample in a study of T cells in Graves' hyperthyroidism and ophthalmopathy. Each CDR3 protein gets one entry after TCRdb re-called the multiplex PCR reads with MiXCR. The sample gives about 720,000 distinct CDR3 sequences, roughly a sixth of which show up once; around 15% is in the top ten. Material: blood. The receptors here all came from a woman aged 45-65 years with Graves' hyperthyroidism that later progressed to Graves' ophthalmopathy. CDR3s include the opening cysteine and the closing phenylalanine or tryptophan. The D gene is left open where the match is weak. Clone size appears in some rows only: once, few, many, or a class for an expanded clone.

CASSLRPGVGQPQHF	TGTGCCAGCAGCTTAAGACCGGGCGTGGGTCAGCCCCAGCATTTT	NA	TRBV7-8	TRBJ1-5	NA
CASSLSGQGIAGELFF	TGTGCCAGCAGTTTGTCAGGACAGGGGATCGCCGGGGAGCTGTTTTTT	TRBD1	TRBV12-3/TRBV12-4	TRBJ2-2	NA
CASSLGMTDARETQYF	TGTGCCAGCAGCTTAGGCATGACAGATGCAAGGGAGACCCAGTACTTC	NA	TRBV7-9	TRBJ2-5	many
CASSLEGPSAAQHF	TGTGCCAGCAGTTTGGAAGGACCCTCAGCGGCCCAGCATTTT	NA	TRBV12-3/TRBV12-4	TRBJ1-5	few
CASSSITSGYQPQHF	TGTGCCAGCAGTTCAATCACCTCCGGATATCAGCCCCAGCATTTT	NA	TRBV6-1	TRBJ1-5	few
CSAAIGEAFF	TGCAGCGCCGCCATAGGTGAAGCTTTCTTT	NA	TRBV29-1	TRBJ1-1	many
CASSLRERYGYTF	TGTGCCAGCAGTTTACGGGAGCGCTATGGCTACACCTTC	NA	TRBV13	TRBJ1-2	NA
CASSPQRGNSYNEQFF	TGTGCCAGCTCACCGCAAAGGGGCAACTCCTACAATGAGCAGTTCTTC	NA	TRBV18	TRBJ2-1	many
CASSFSILRETQYF	TGTGCCAGCAGTTTTAGTATTCTCAGAGAGACCCAGTACTTC	NA	TRBV12-3/TRBV12-4	TRBJ2-5	NA
CSVATGGSYNEQFF	TGCAGCGTGGCGACAGGGGGCTCCTACAATGAGCAGTTCTTC	TRBD1	TRBV29-1	TRBJ2-1	few
CASSLLAGGPSSYNERFF	TGTGCCAGCTCACTACTAGCGGGGGGGCCAAGCTCCTACAATGAGCGGTTCTTC	TRBD2	TRBV18	TRBJ2-1	NA
CASSVGLRGNQPQHF	TGTGCCAGCAGCGTGGGACTGAGGGGCAATCAGCCCCAGCATTTT	NA	TRBV7-9	TRBJ1-5	NA
CASSLGGRRGSPLHF	TGTGCCAGCAGTTTGGGTGGCAGGAGGGGATCACCCCTCCACTTT	NA	TRBV12-3/TRBV12-4	TRBJ1-6	NA
CASSPRIAGVSGANVLTF	TGTGCCAGCTCACCCCGGATAGCGGGGGTATCTGGGGCCAACGTCCTGACTTTC	TRBD2	TRBV18	TRBJ2-6	few
CASSLESFGDQETQYF	TGTGCCAGCAGCTTGGAGTCATTCGGGGACCAAGAGACCCAGTACTTC	NA	TRBV5-5	TRBJ2-5	few
CSARRGEGEAFF	TGCAGTGCTCGCCGGGGGGAGGGTGAAGCTTTCTTT	NA	TRBV20-1	TRBJ1-1	NA
CASRGVGAGNTIYF	NA	NA	TRBV2	TRBJ1-3	NA
CSASGGDRGRMNTEAFF	TGCAGTGCTAGCGGGGGGGACAGGGGACGAATGAACACTGAAGCTTTCTTT	TRBD1	TRBV20-1	TRBJ1-1	NA
CASSIRNSGANVLTF	TGTGCCAGTAGTATCAGGAACTCTGGGGCCAACGTCCTGACTTTC	NA	TRBV19	TRBJ2-6	NA
CASSYSAGRTNEKLFF	TGTGCCAGCAGTTACTCCGCGGGACGGACTAATGAAAAACTGTTTTTT	NA	TRBV6-6	TRBJ1-4	NA
CASSRGLQYQETQYF	TGTGCCAGCAGCAGGGGACTTCAGTACCAAGAGACCCAGTACTTC	NA	TRBV5-6	TRBJ2-5	many
CASSRRSGGDTGELFF	TGTGCCAGCAGCCGTCGCTCAGGGGGAGACACCGGGGAGCTGTTTTTT	TRBD1	TRBV12-3/TRBV12-4	TRBJ2-2	NA
CAGSPRGMNTEAFF	TGTGCCGGCAGTCCCCGGGGGATGAACACTGAAGCTTTCTTT	NA	TRBV12-3/TRBV12-4	TRBJ1-1	NA
CASSQDTYSNQPQHF	TGTGCCAGCAGTCAAGACACATATAGCAATCAGCCCCAGCATTTT	NA	TRBV3-1	TRBJ1-5	NA
CASSYGPGDTEAFF	TGTGCCAGCAGTTACGGGCCCGGGGACACTGAAGCTTTCTTT	NA	TRBV6-5	TRBJ1-1	few
CASSPRQGTWSNEQFF	TGTGCCAGCAGCCCTCGACAGGGGACCTGGTCAAATGAGCAGTTCTTC	TRBD1	TRBV3-1	TRBJ2-1	many
CASSFITGGTDTQYF	TGTGCCAGCAGCTTCATAACAGGGGGTACAGATACGCAGTATTTT	TRBD1	TRBV7-8	TRBJ2-3	NA
CASSFRRTGSNTEALF	TGTGCCAGCAGCTTCCGGCGGACGGGAAGTAACACTGAAGCTCTCTTT	NA	TRBV2	TRBJ1-1	NA
CASSRDRGPSPLHF	TGTGCCAGCTCCCGAGACAGGGGGCCATCACCCCTCCACTTT	TRBD1	TRBV11-1	TRBJ1-6	many
CASSVQPNSPLHF	TGTGCCAGCAGTGTTCAGCCTAATTCACCCCTCCACTTT	NA	TRBV6-1	TRBJ1-6	few
CSASSSGSYEQYF	TGCAGTGCTAGCTCCAGCGGATCTTACGAGCAGTACTTC	NA	TRBV20-1	TRBJ2-7	many
CSVSGSVDTQYF	TGCAGTGTATCGGGGAGCGTAGATACGCAGTATTTT	NA	TRBV20-1	TRBJ2-3	NA
CASSVLLDRAHNSPLHF	TGTGCCAGCAGTGTATTATTGGACAGGGCCCATAATTCACCCCTCCACTTT	TRBD1	TRBV12-3/TRBV12-4	TRBJ1-6	few
CSVSSGLGNQPQHF	TGCAGCGTTTCCTCTGGCCTCGGCAATCAGCCCCAGCATTTT	NA	TRBV29-1	TRBJ1-5	few
CASSRIGAGELFF	TGTGCCAGCAGTAGGATTGGGGCCGGGGAGCTGTTTTTT	NA	TRBV11-2	TRBJ2-2	many
CASSPTVGMGYNEQFF	TGTGCCAGCAGTCCAACGGTCGGGATGGGATACAATGAGCAGTTCTTC	NA	TRBV12-3/TRBV12-4	TRBJ2-1	many
CASSSGRDGEKLFF	TGCGCCAGCAGCTCGGGGAGGGATGGTGAAAAACTGTTTTTT	NA	TRBV5-1	TRBJ1-4	NA
CASSPEVGGWVSSPLHF	TGCGCCAGCAGCCCGGAGGTAGGAGGGTGGGTTTCGTCACCCCTCCACTTT	NA	TRBV5-1	TRBJ1-6	once
CASSIITGTADTRTDTQYF	TGTGCCAGTAGTATAATAACCGGGACAGCAGATACTCGCACAGATACGCAGTATTTT	TRBD1	TRBV19	TRBJ2-3	NA
CASSLGGGTPYEQYF	TGTGCCAGCAGCTTAGGGGGTGGAACGCCGTACGAGCAGTACTTC	NA	TRBV11-2	TRBJ2-7	many
CSARVEGEAFF	TGCAGTGCTAGAGTGGAGGGAGAAGCTTTCTTT	NA	TRBV20-1	TRBJ1-1	NA
CASSPLPGQLANYGYTF	TGTGCCAGCAGCCCCCTCCCGGGACAGCTAGCTAACTATGGCTACACCTTC	TRBD1	TRBV27	TRBJ1-2	many
CASSFFGGADETQYF	TGTGCCAGCAGTTTTTTTGGGGGGGCCGATGAGACCCAGTACTTC	NA	TRBV7-2	TRBJ2-5	many
CASSFGDRSANYGYTF	TGCGCCAGCAGCTTCGGAGACAGGTCAGCTAACTATGGCTACACCTTC	NA	TRBV5-1	TRBJ1-2	few